Listed below are T cell receptor beta chains from one sample, sequenced in a study of blood T cell repertoires in COVID-19. Using immunoSEQ multiplex PCR, the repertoire was profiled, and TCRdb retains in-frame clones only, with some absent. This table holds 150,000 to 180,000 clones, around four fifths found once. The sequenced sample was peripheral blood. The receptors originated from a woman aged 80 or over with acute or convalescent COVID-19. CDR3s include the opening cysteine and the closing phenylalanine or tryptophan. D genes are given only for firm matches. Size values are once, few and many counts, or a class for expanded clones, and some rows have none.

D gene,J gene,clone size,V gene,CDR3 protein,CDR3 DNA
TRBD1,TRBJ1-1,NA,TRBV7-2,CASSPGGRAFF,TGTGCCAGCAGCCCAGGGGGTAGAGCTTTCTTT
TRBD1,TRBJ2-7,NA,TRBV30,CAWKAHPGGGDEQYF,TGTGCCTGGAAAGCCCATCCAGGGGGTGGAGACGAGCAGTACTTC
NA,TRBJ2-5,NA,TRBV30,CAWSRGDRQQETQYF,TGTGCCTGGAGTCGCGGGGACAGACAACAAGAGACCCAGTACTTC
NA,TRBJ2-7,NA,TRBV6-5,CASRLPELLSYEQYF,TGTGCCAGCAGACTACCCGAACTCCTCTCCTACGAGCAGTACTTC
TRBD1,TRBJ1-2,NA,TRBV2,CASSERRQGNGYTF,TGTGCCAGCAGTGAACGACGACAGGGTAATGGCTACACCTTC
NA,TRBJ1-2,many,TRBV4-1,CASSQDFVEGRGYTF,TGCGCCAGCAGCCAAGATTTCGTTGAGGGTCGCGGCTACACCTTC
NA,TRBJ2-1,NA,TRBV5-1,CASSPGGGGVNEQFF,TGCGCCAGCAGCCCGGGAGGGGGCGGTGTCAATGAGCAGTTCTTC
NA,TRBJ1-1,NA,TRBV7-2,CASSLAGAQMNTEAFF,TGTGCCAGCAGCTTAGCAGGGGCCCAGATGAACACTGAAGCTTTCTTT
NA,TRBJ2-6,NA,TRBV29-1,CSVEATGGGNVLTF,TGCAGCGTTGAAGCGACTGGGGGCGGCAACGTCCTGACTTTC
NA,TRBJ2-6,NA,TRBV7-3,CASSPPGGANVLTF,TGTGCCAGCAGCCCCCCGGGGGGGGCCAACGTCCTGACTTTC
NA,TRBJ1-1,once,TRBV6-5,CASKLAGGVEAFF,TGTGCCAGCAAACTCGCGGGGGGCGTTGAAGCTTTCTTT
NA,TRBJ1-1,NA,TRBV5-5,CASSGGFTLNTEAFF,TGTGCCAGCAGTGGTGGTTTTACACTGAACACTGAAGCTTTCTTT
TRBD1,TRBJ1-5,NA,TRBV9,CASGRDSKNQPQHF,TGTGCCAGCGGACGGGACAGTAAAAACCAGCCCCAGCATTTT
NA,TRBJ1-3,NA,TRBV7-9,CASSWSGGAGNTIYF,TGTGCCAGCAGCTGGTCGGGGGGGGCTGGAAACACCATATATTTT
TRBD2,TRBJ2-2,NA,TRBV2,CASRRSGGLNTGELFF,TGTGCCAGCCGTCGTAGCGGGGGGCTCAACACCGGGGAGCTGTTTTTT
TRBD1,TRBJ1-4,NA,TRBV5-1,CASSLQPQGVSNEKLFF,TGCGCCAGCAGCTTGCAACCCCAGGGGGTGTCTAATGAAAAACTGTTTTTT
NA,TRBJ1-2,NA,TRBV6-5,CASRWTRNYGYTF,TGTGCCAGCAGGTGGACAAGAAACTATGGCTACACCTTC
TRBD2,TRBJ2-7,NA,TRBV9,CASSVGSGGSYEQYF,TGTGCCAGCAGCGTAGGTAGCGGGGGTTCCTACGAGCAGTACTTC
TRBD2,TRBJ2-1,NA,TRBV5-5,CASSQMTSAAWNEQFF,TGTGCCAGCAGCCAGATGACTAGCGCCGCCTGGAATGAGCAGTTCTTC
NA,TRBJ2-7,once,TRBV11-2,CASSSNSLGYEQYF,TGTGCCAGCAGCTCTAATTCCCTCGGGTACGAGCAGTACTTC
TRBD2,TRBJ2-7,NA,TRBV18,CASSGGLAGGHEQYF,TGTGCCAGCTCGGGTGGACTAGCGGGAGGCCACGAGCAGTACTTC
NA,TRBJ1-1,NA,TRBV7-2,CASSLSNPNTEAFF,TGTGCCAGCAGCTTATCTAACCCGAACACTGAAGCTTTCTTT
NA,TRBJ1-1,NA,TRBV7-6,CASSLGQENTEAFF,TGTGCCAGCAGCTTAGGACAGGAAAACACTGAAGCTTTCTTT
NA,TRBJ2-1,NA,TRBV13,CASSLGTYSYNEQFF,TGTGCCAGCAGCCTCGGGACTTACTCCTACAATGAGCAGTTCTTC
TRBD1,TRBJ2-7,NA,TRBV7-3,CASSRTGGPYEQYF,TGTGCCAGCAGCCGAACAGGGGGACCCTACGAGCAGTACTTC
TRBD1,TRBJ1-2,once,TRBV3-1/TRBV3-2,CASSLTGAEYGYTF,TGTGCCAGCAGCCTGACAGGGGCGGAATATGGCTACACCTTC
NA,TRBJ1-1,NA,TRBV5-6,CASSLVKGATGEAFF,TGTGCCAGCAGCTTGGTGAAAGGGGCAACAGGTGAAGCTTTCTTT
NA,TRBJ1-2,NA,TRBV30,CAWSLLWGDGYTF,TGTGCCTGGAGTCTCCTCTGGGGGGATGGCTACACCTTC
NA,TRBJ1-4,few,TRBV12-3/TRBV12-4,CASQDSPNEKLFF,TGTGCCAGCCAGGACAGTCCTAATGAAAAACTGTTTTTT
NA,TRBJ1-1,few,TRBV7-9,CASSLHERKLTEAFF,TGTGCCAGCAGCTTACATGAGAGAAAACTAACTGAAGCTTTCTTT
NA,TRBJ1-4,NA,TRBV19,CASTGQINEKLFF,TGTGCCAGTACAGGACAGATAAATGAAAAACTGTTTTTT
TRBD2,TRBJ2-2,NA,TRBV18,CASSPENAGGSNTGELFF,TGTGCCAGCTCACCAGAGAACGCGGGAGGATCGAACACCGGGGAGCTGTTTTTT
NA,TRBJ2-1,NA,TRBV6-5,CATTAGDEQFF,TGTGCCACCACCGCCGGGGATGAGCAGTTCTTC
NA,TRBJ2-3,NA,TRBV11-2,CASSLLSLRDTQYF,TGTGCCAGCAGCTTGCTCAGTCTCCGTGATACGCAGTATTTT
NA,TRBJ2-2,NA,TRBV4-3,CASSQEDRTNTGELFF,TGCGCCAGCAGCCAAGAAGACAGGACAAACACCGGGGAGCTGTTTTTT
NA,TRBJ1-3,NA,TRBV18,CASSSSAGNTIYF,TGTGCCAGCTCATCCTCGGCTGGAAACACCATATATTTT
NA,TRBJ1-2,few,TRBV6-5,CASTLGDANYGYTF,TGTGCCAGCACATTGGGAGACGCTAACTATGGCTACACCTTC
TRBD2,TRBJ2-1,once,TRBV7-3,CASSPAGLAGGNEQFF,TGTGCCAGCAGCCCTGCTGGACTAGCGGGGGGCAATGAGCAGTTCTTC
NA,TRBJ2-3,NA,TRBV2,CASRLGLASTDTQYF,TGTGCCAGCAGGCTCGGGCTAGCTAGCACAGATACGCAGTATTTT
NA,TRBJ2-2,NA,TRBV28,CASRKGPANTGELFF,TGTGCCAGCAGGAAGGGGCCTGCGAACACCGGGGAGCTGTTTTTT
NA,TRBJ1-1,NA,TRBV7-9,CASSLAPGTGTEAFF,TGTGCCAGCAGCTTAGCGCCGGGAACGGGCACTGAAGCTTTCTTT
NA,TRBJ1-1,NA,TRBV6-1,CASSEGQANTEAFF,TGTGCCAGCAGTGAAGGACAGGCCAACACTGAAGCTTTCTTT
NA,TRBJ2-7,many,TRBV21-1,CASSKAIVYEQYF,TGTGCCAGCAGCAAAGCCATTGTGTACGAGCAGTACTTC
TRBD1,TRBJ1-1,NA,TRBV19,CASSKRQGSEAFF,TGTGCCAGTAGCAAGAGACAGGGTTCGGAAGCTTTCTTT
TRBD2,TRBJ2-2,NA,TRBV29-1,CSVSGGDGELFF,TGCAGCGTTAGCGGGGGGGACGGGGAGCTGTTTTTT
NA,TRBJ2-2,many,TRBV5-4,CASSLASVGAGTGELFF,TGTGCCAGCAGCTTGGCGAGCGTGGGGGCGGGCACCGGGGAGCTGTTTTTT
TRBD1,TRBJ2-1,NA,TRBV5-6,CASSILDRAGWDEQFF,TGTGCCAGCAGCATACTTGACAGGGCAGGTTGGGATGAGCAGTTCTTC
NA,TRBJ1-2,few,TRBV7-9,CASRTAARGYTF,TGTGCCAGCAGGACTGCGGCGAGGGGCTACACCTTC